The 16 T cell receptor beta chains reported below all come from one sample, sequenced in a study of OX40 agonist ivuxolimab in advanced cancers. The assay was immunoSEQ multiplex PCR, and TCRdb's table has in-frame clones only and misses some. The table has about 10,000 clones, 77% seen once. The sample here was CD4+ or CD8+ T cells sorted from blood, taken in a trial of the OX40 agonist ivuxolimab. The receptor source for this set is an adult with an advanced solid tumor such as melanoma, head and neck, liver or kidney cancer.

The chain uses TRBV12-5 and TRBJ2-1; no clear D gene. The CDR3 sequence is 15 residues long. V lost 0 bases to trimming and J lost 0 bases, with 6 bases between them. CDR1 is LGHNT and CDR2 is FRNRAP in the germline V gene. The CDR3 DNA reads TGTGCTAGTGGTTTGGTGGGAAACTCCTACAATGAGCAGTTCTTC. It yields the protein CASGLVGNSYNEQFF.

The chain links TRBV29-1 to TRBJ2-1; D possibly corresponds to TRBD2 (5 bases). The CDR3 totals 13 residues. CDR1 is SQVTM, CDR2 ANQGSEA, per germline. V was clipped by 5 bases and J by 5 bases, with 13 bases between them. In DNA form, the CDR3 reads TGCAGCGTTTCCTCAATCGGGGACAATGAGCAGTTCTTC. It specifies CSVSSIGDNEQFF.

CDR3 DNA: TGTGCCAGCAGTTCGATGCAGGGTTGGACAGATACGCAGTATTTT. Translating gives CASSSMQGWTDTQYF. The chain joins TRBV6-1 to TRBJ2-3; TRBD1 might be the D (5 bases). The germline V gene has CDR1 MNHNS and CDR2 SASEGT. The CDR3 loop spans 15 amino acids. Trimming took 5 bases from V and 3 from J, leaving 15 bases between them.

J is TRBJ1-4 and V is TRBV14; D might be TRBD1 (6 bases). The CDR3 extends over 16 amino acids. The germline V gene encodes CDR1 SGHDN and CDR2 FVKESK. Trimming shortened V by 0 bases and J by 2 bases, and 10 bases separated the two germline ends. In DNA form, the CDR3 reads TGTGCCAGCAGCCAAGATGAGGGGGATACTAATGAAAAACTGTTTTTT. It codes for CASSQDEGDTNEKLFF.

This chain connects TRBV30 to TRBJ2-2, with a weak D call TRBD2 (6 bases). CDR3 length: 14 residues. Germline values: CDR1 GTSNPN, CDR2 SVGIG (reference sequence). Deletions cut 4 bases from V and 7 bases from J, with 16 bases between. The CDR3 coding sequence is TGTGCCTGGAACCCGGGCCACGGGGGCGGGGAGCTGTTTTTT. It codes for CAWNPGHGGGELFF.

This clone has more than one count but fewer than ten. The V call is TRBV11-2, the J call TRBJ2-1; 10 positions agree with TRBD2. The CDR3 spans 16 residues. Germline V CDR1 and CDR2: SGHAT, FQNNGV. With V trimmed by 4 bases and J by 6 bases, 9 bases remained unmatched. CDR3 amino acids: CASSSPSGRAGNEQFF. The CDR3 DNA reads TGTGCCAGCAGCTCTCCTAGCGGGAGAGCGGGCAATGAGCAGTTCTTC.

This chain connects TRBV30 to TRBJ2-7, with D possibly called TRBD1 or TRBD2 (5 bases each). There are 14 residues in the CDR3. Germline values: CDR1 GTSNPN, CDR2 SVGIG (reference sequence). Trimming removed 6 bases from V and 0 bases from J, with 15 bases in between. The CDR3 here is CACRSRDGSYEQYF. The CDR3 DNA reads TGTGCCTGTAGAAGCCGGGACGGCTCCTACGAGCAGTACTTC.

The chain joins TRBV4-2 to TRBJ2-5; possibly TRBD1 for D (6 bases). Trimming removed 4 bases at V and 4 bases at J, with 16 bases between. This CDR3 spans 15 amino acids. CDR1 is LGHNA, CDR2 YNFKEQ, per germline. Written as DNA, the CDR3 is TGTGCCAGCAGCCCCCGTGCGAGGGGGAGAGAGACCCAGTACTTC. Its translation: CASSPRARGRETQYF.

This clone showed up just a few times. This chain links TRBV19 with TRBJ1-1; no clear D gene. Germline V gene lookup returns CDR1 LNHDA and CDR2 SQIVND (reference sequence). V gave up 6 bases and J gave up 0 bases, with 8 bases separating them. The CDR3 totals 13 residues. This CDR3 reads CASSAMVNTEAFF. CDR3 bases: TGTGCCAGTAGCGCGATGGTGAACACTGAAGCTTTCTTT.

This chain joins TRBV27 and TRBJ2-7; D gene unclear. CDR1 is MNHEY, CDR2 SMNVEV, per germline (reference sequence). Between the trimmed V and J ends, which lost 8 bases and 3 bases, there was a span of 14 bases. CDR3 length: 13 amino acids. The CDR3 here is CASGDGTFYEQYF. The CDR3 DNA is TGTGCCAGCGGTGACGGAACTTTCTACGAGCAGTACTTC.

Only one count was recorded for this clone. The chain links TRBV6-4 to TRBJ2-1; 13 nucleotides line up with TRBD2. Germline V lookup: CDR1 MRHNA, CDR2 SNTAGT. The CDR3 sequence is 16 residues long. V was clipped by 2 bases and J by 7 bases; unmatched bases: 5. CDR3 in amino acids: CASSDGLAGDRNEQFF. For the CDR3, the DNA is TGTGCCAGCAGTGACGGACTAGCGGGAGATCGGAATGAGCAGTTCTTC.

CDR3 region: CAWGDLGAEQFF. DNA for the CDR3: TGTGCCTGGGGGGATCTGGGGGCGGAGCAGTTCTTC. The V gene is TRBV30, the J gene TRBJ2-1, with D perhaps TRBD1 (6 bases). V was trimmed by 5 bases and J by 10 bases, leaving 15 bases between them. Germline loops: CDR1 GTSNPN, CDR2 SVGIG (reference sequence). This CDR3 has 12 amino acids.

This chain joins TRBV4-1 and TRBJ2-2; D unclear. Germline loops: CDR1 MGHRA, CDR2 YSYEKL. V gave up 3 bases and J gave up 6 bases, with 8 bases separating them. The CDR3 is made up of 13 amino acids. DNA of the CDR3: TGCGCCAGCAGCCACCCGACCGCCGGGGAGCTGTTTTTT. Translation gives CASSHPTAGELFF.

This chain connects TRBV7-8 to TRBJ2-3; D is unclear. The CDR3 is 14 amino acids. From germline, CDR1 is SGHVS and CDR2 FQNEAQ. V was cut by 3 bases and J by 3 bases, with 10 bases left in between. The CDR3 sequence is CASSFAMGTDTQYF. The CDR3 DNA reads TGTGCCAGCAGCTTCGCCATGGGGACAGATACGCAGTATTTT.

The chain joins TRBV7-9 to TRBJ2-1; possibly TRBD2 for D (5 bases). Trimming cost V 5 bases and J 2 bases, with 19 bases left between them. CDR3 length: 17 residues. The germline CDR1 and CDR2 sequences are SEHNR and FQNEAQ (reference sequence). CDR3 DNA sequence: TGTGCCAGCAGCGAGACGATCGGGGTCCTACCCTACAATGAGCAGTTCTTC. The encoded protein is CASSETIGVLPYNEQFF.

The CDR3 sequence is CASTLRQAGWSNQPQHF. In nucleotides, the CDR3 is TGTGCCAGCACCCTTCGACAAGCCGGATGGAGCAATCAGCCCCAGCATTTT. This chain uses TRBV6-4 with TRBJ1-5; D unclear. The germline V gene has CDR1 MRHNA and CDR2 SNTAGT. Trimming removed 7 bases from V and 1 base from J, with 20 bases in between. This CDR3 is built from 17 residues.